A single sample gave rise to the 11 T cell receptor beta chains below, sequenced in a study of radiation and T cells in renal cell carcinoma. The data were produced by immunoSEQ multiplex PCR, yet TCRdb's version contains in-frame clones alone and is incomplete. This table holds some 150,000 clones, 75% to 90% found once. Time point defined: baseline pretreatment blood. Treatment of the sample: 15 Gy SBRT to primary tumor, nephrectomy 4 weeks later. The sample in question was blood, obtained from a patient whose treatment included radiotherapy and nephrectomy. The receptor set was obtained from a woman aged 50 to 60 with renal cell carcinoma.

V and J are TRBV6-5 and TRBJ1-5, with 9 nucleotides matching TRBD1. Germline V gene data show CDR1 as MNHEY and CDR2 as SVGAGI. This CDR3 is 13 amino acids long. After removal of 6 bases from V and 12 bases from J, the junction contained 9 bases not matched to a gene. The CDR3 sequence is CASRASGTGNQHF. CDR3 coding DNA: TGTGCCAGCAGGGCCTCCGGGACAGGGAACCAGCATTTT.

In its sample, this clone was seen once. V gene TRBV7-9 combines with J gene TRBJ2-7; a possible D gene is TRBD2 (6 bases). The germline gives CDR1 SEHNR, CDR2 FQNEAQ (reference sequence). The CDR3 length is 15 residues. V lost 6 bases and J 3 bases, leaving 18 bases between the germline ends. CDR3 protein: CASRGGRTSLYEQYF. The CDR3 region has the DNA TGTGCCAGCAGGGGGGGACGGACATCTCTCTACGAGCAGTACTTC.

This chain connects TRBV11-3 to TRBJ2-3, with D possibly matching TRBD1 (7 bases). The V end lost 5 bases, the J end lost 6 bases, and 21 bases lay between the germline ends. Germline V lookup: CDR1 SGHNT, CDR2 YENEEA. This CDR3 spans 16 amino acids. CDR3 amino acids: CASSQGVRGQWDTQYF. The CDR3 DNA reads TGTGCCAGCAGCCAGGGGGTCCGGGGGCAATGGGATACGCAGTATTTT.

The chain is built from TRBV30 and TRBJ1-2, with D unclear. Germline V gene sequence: CDR1 GTSNPN, CDR2 SVGIG (reference sequence). The V gene lost 5 bases and the J gene lost 4 bases, with 17 bases spanning the gap. The CDR3 totals 14 residues. The CDR3 region is CAWAGQRRVYGYTF. CDR3 nucleotides: TGTGCCTGGGCGGGCCAGCGGAGGGTCTATGGCTACACCTTC.

This chain links TRBV7-2 with TRBJ2-7; D might be TRBD1 (5 bases). V shed 4 bases and J shed 3 bases, with 7 bases lying between them. This CDR3 comprises 12 residues. From germline, CDR1 is SGHTA and CDR2 FQGNSA. CDR3 amino acids: CASSSQGYEQYF. DNA for the CDR3: TGTGCCAGCAGCTCTCAGGGCTACGAGCAGTACTTC.

The J gene is TRBJ2-3, the V gene TRBV27; TRBD1 matches at 8 bases. Per germline, CDR1 MNHEY and CDR2 SMNVEV (reference sequence). The CDR3 sequence is 14 residues long. V trimming: 2 bases; J trimming: 4 bases; junction bases outside the gene matches: 2. The CDR3 region has the DNA TGTGCCAGCAGTTTACTACAGGGGGCAGATACGCAGTATTTT. Its protein product is CASSLLQGADTQYF.

V and J are TRBV6-5 and TRBJ2-5; TRBD2 agrees at 11 bases. The length of the CDR3 is 16 residues. V was pared by 0 bases and J by 4 bases, with 4 bases of the junction left unmatched. Germline V gene data show CDR1 as MNHEY and CDR2 as SVGAGI. This chain's CDR3 is CASSYSSGGAGETQYF. The CDR3, as DNA: TGTGCCAGCAGTTACTCTAGCGGGGGGGCCGGAGAGACCCAGTACTTC.

The rearrangement uses TRBV5-1 and TRBJ2-5; D is unresolved. Trimming left V 0 bases short and J 5 bases short, with 8 bases between. The length of the CDR3 is 13 residues. Germline-derived CDR1 and CDR2 are SGHRS and YFSETQ. The CDR3 protein is CASSLVLGETQYF. The CDR3 nucleotides read TGCGCCAGCAGCTTGGTGTTAGGGGAGACCCAGTACTTC.

The chain combines TRBV19 with TRBJ2-7; either TRBD1 or TRBD2 may fit D (5 bases each). The CDR3 has 13 amino acids. Trimming took off 5 bases at V and 1 base at J, with 9 bases between the two ends. Germline V gene lookup returns CDR1 LNHDA and CDR2 SQIVND (reference sequence). The CDR3 bases are TGTGCCAGTAGTCCGGGGCGTTCCTACGAGCAGTACTTC. Translated, it gives CASSPGRSYEQYF. Combining the CDR3 with reference TRBV19 and TRBJ2-7 gives the whole variable domain DGGITQSPKYLFRKEGQNVTLSCEQNLNHDAMYWYRQDPGQGLRLIYYSQIVNDFQKGDIAEGYSVSREKKESFPLTVTSAQKNPTAFYLCASSPGRSYEQYFGPGTRLTVT.

This chain links TRBV7-2 with TRBJ2-1; D remains unclear. CDR3 length: 14 amino acids. The ends were cut back, 0 bases at V and 8 bases at J, with 11 bases in the middle. Germline V gene lookup returns CDR1 SGHTA and CDR2 FQGNSA. The CDR3, as DNA: TGTGCCAGCAGCTTAGCGCTAAGGGATTATGAGCAGTTCTTC. This codes for CASSLALRDYEQFF.

This chain uses TRBV7-2 with TRBJ2-3, with TRBD2 as a possible D gene (6 bases). The ends were cut back, 6 bases at V and 3 bases at J, with 10 bases in the middle. This CDR3 is built from 13 residues. Germline V gene data show CDR1 as SGHTA and CDR2 as FQGNSA. The CDR3: CASRAGTTDTQYF. CDR3 sequence (DNA): TGTGCCAGCAGGGCGGGGACGACAGATACGCAGTATTTT.